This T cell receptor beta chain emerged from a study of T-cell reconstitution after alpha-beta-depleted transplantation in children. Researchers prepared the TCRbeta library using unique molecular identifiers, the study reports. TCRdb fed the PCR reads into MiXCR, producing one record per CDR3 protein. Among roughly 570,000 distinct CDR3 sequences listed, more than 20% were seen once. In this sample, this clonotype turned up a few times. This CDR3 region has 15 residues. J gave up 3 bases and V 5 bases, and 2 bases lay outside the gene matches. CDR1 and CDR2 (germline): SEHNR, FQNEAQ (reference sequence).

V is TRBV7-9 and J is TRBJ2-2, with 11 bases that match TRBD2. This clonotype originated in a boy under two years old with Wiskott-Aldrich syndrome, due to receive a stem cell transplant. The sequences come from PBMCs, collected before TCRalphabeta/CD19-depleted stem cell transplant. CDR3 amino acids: CASSKGLADTGELFF. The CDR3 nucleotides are TGTGCCAGCAGCAAGGGACTAGCGGACACCGGGGAGCTGTTTTTT.